Below, 2 T cell receptor beta chains from the same sample are listed, as sequenced in a study of blood T cell repertoires in COVID-19. Libraries were prepared by immunoSEQ multiplex PCR; TCRdb keeps only in-frame clonotypes and omits some of them. The profile covers tens of thousands of clones, with 88% appearing a single time and around a fifth taken by the ten largest. Sequenced material: peripheral blood. The receptors derive from a woman aged 45-65 years with active or convalescent COVID-19.

The chain recombines TRBV14 with TRBJ1-1; 8 bases map to TRBD1. Unmatched junction bases numbered 5, after V lost 1 base and J lost 1 base. Germline V gives CDR1 SGHDN, CDR2 FVKESK. The CDR3 is 16 amino acids. This chain's CDR3 is CASSQALGTGNTEAFF. The CDR3 coding sequence is TGTGCCAGCAGCCAAGCCTTAGGGACAGGGAACACTGAAGCTTTCTTT. The complete variable domain, with remaining parts taken from reference TRBV14 and TRBJ1-1, reads EAGVTQFPSHSVIEKGQTVTLRCDPISGHDNLYWYRRVMGKEIKFLLHFVKESKQDESGMPNNRFLAERTGGTYSTLKVQPAELEDSGVYFCASSQALGTGNTEAFFGQGTRLTVV.

The chain carries TRBV10-1 and TRBJ2-1; 16 bases map to TRBD2. The V segment lost 4 bases and the J segment 6 bases; nucleotides outside the gene matches: 3. The CDR3 contains 16 residues. Germline CDR1 and CDR2: WNHNN and SYGVQD (reference sequence). The CDR3 DNA reads TGCGCCAGCAGTGCGGGACTAGCGGGAGGGGGCAATGAGCAGTTCTTC. It specifies CASSAGLAGGGNEQFF.